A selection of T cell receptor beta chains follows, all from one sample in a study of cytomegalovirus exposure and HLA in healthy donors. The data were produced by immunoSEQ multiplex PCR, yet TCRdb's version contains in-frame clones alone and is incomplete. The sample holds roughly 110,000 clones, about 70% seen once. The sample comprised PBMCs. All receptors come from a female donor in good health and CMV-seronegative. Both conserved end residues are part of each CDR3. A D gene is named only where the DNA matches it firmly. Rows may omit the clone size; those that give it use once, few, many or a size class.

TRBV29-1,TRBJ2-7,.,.,CSVILARPSYEQYF,TGCAGCGTTATCTTAGCGCGCCCATCCTACGAGCAGTACTTC
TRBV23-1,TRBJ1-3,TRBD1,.,CASRDRAGNTIYF,TGCGCCAGCAGAGACAGGGCAGGAAACACCATATATTTT
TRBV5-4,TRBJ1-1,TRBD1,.,CASSFRPTGGNTEAFF,TGTGCCAGCAGTTTCCGACCCACAGGGGGGAACACTGAAGCTTTCTTT
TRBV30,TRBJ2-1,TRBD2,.,CAWSRLAEQFF,TGTGCCTGGAGTAGACTAGCGGAGCAGTTCTTC
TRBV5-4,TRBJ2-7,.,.,CASRYGGEQYF,TGTGCCAGCAGGTACGGGGGTGAGCAGTACTTC
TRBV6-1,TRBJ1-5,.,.,CASKEGQPQHF,TGTGCCAGCAAGGAGGGGCAGCCCCAGCATTTT
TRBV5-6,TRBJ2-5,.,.,CASSLASWETQYF,TGTGCCAGCAGCTTAGCCTCTTGGGAGACCCAGTACTTC
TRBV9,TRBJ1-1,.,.,CASSDPGMNTEAFF,TGTGCCAGCAGCGATCCAGGTATGAACACTGAAGCTTTCTTT
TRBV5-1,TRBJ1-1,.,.,CASRLPGDGQTEAFF,TGCGCCAGCAGATTGCCGGGGGACGGTCAAACTGAAGCTTTCTTT
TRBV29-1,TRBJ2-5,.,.,CSVEPARLRGAGTQYF,TGCAGCGTTGAACCAGCGAGGCTCCGGGGGGCAGGGACCCAGTACTTC
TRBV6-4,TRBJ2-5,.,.,CASSENERETQYF,TGTGCCAGCAGTGAGAACGAGCGGGAGACCCAGTACTTC
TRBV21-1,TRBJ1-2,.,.,CAREGATNYGYTF,TGTGCCAGAGAGGGGGCGACTAACTATGGCTACACCTTC
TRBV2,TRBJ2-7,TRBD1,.,CASGTGAYEQYF,TGTGCCAGCGGGACAGGGGCCTACGAGCAGTACTTC
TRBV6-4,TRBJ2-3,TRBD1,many,CASSQGTGGIDTQYF,TGTGCCAGCAGCCAAGGGACAGGGGGGATAGATACGCAGTATTTT
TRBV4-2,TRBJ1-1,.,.,CASSQERVWGLRTEAFF,TGTGCCAGCAGCCAAGAGAGGGTCTGGGGGCTAAGGACTGAAGCTTTCTTT
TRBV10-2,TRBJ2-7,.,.,CATGGEDEQYF,TGCGCCACCGGAGGGGAGGACGAGCAGTACTTC
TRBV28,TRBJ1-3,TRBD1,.,CASSSQTGAAGNTIYF,TGTGCCAGCAGTTCACAGACAGGGGCTGCTGGAAACACCATATATTTT
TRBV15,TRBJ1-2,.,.,CATSRVGRATHGYTF,TGTGCCACCAGCAGAGTCGGCAGGGCTACGCATGGCTACACCTTC
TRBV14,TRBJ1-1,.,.,CASSPQVRGLRGNTEAFF,TGTGCCAGCAGCCCACAAGTTAGGGGCCTGCGGGGGAACACTGAAGCTTTCTTT
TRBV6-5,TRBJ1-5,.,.,CASSRDTYQPQHF,TGTGCCAGCAGCCGGGACACCTATCAGCCCCAGCATTTT
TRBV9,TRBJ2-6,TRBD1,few,CATSSGTGWGSGANVLTF,TGTGCCACTTCCTCCGGGACAGGGTGGGGCTCTGGGGCCAACGTCCTGACTTTC
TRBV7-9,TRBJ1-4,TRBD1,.,CARIHRGTNEKLFF,TGTGCCAGGATTCACAGGGGCACTAATGAAAAACTGTTTTTT
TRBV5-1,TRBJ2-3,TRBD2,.,CASSWEPIAGLTDTQYF,TGCGCCAGCAGCTGGGAACCGATAGCGGGGCTCACAGATACGCAGTATTTT
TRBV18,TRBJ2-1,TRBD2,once,CASSPLAGASSYNEQFF,TGTGCCAGCTCACCCTTAGCGGGGGCTAGCTCCTACAATGAGCAGTTCTTC
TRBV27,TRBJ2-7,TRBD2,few,CASSLSGTSGSYEQYF,TGTGCCAGCAGTTTATCGGGGACTAGCGGCTCCTACGAGCAGTACTTC
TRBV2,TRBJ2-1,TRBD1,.,CASSRDRGNEQFF,TGTGCCAGCAGTAGAGACAGGGGTAATGAGCAGTTCTTC
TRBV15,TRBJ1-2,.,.,CATSRDQTGPSNYGYTF,TGTGCCACCAGCAGAGACCAAACAGGGCCCTCTAACTATGGCTACACCTTC
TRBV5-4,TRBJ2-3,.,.,CASSLSPSTDTQYF,TGTGCCAGCAGCTTGTCCCCTAGCACAGATACGCAGTATTTT
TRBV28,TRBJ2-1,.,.,CASSLPTYNEQFF,TGTGCCAGCAGTTTACCTACCTACAATGAGCAGTTCTTC